Sequencing of this TCR beta chain was carried out in a study of T-cell reconstitution after alpha-beta-depleted transplantation in children. Germline lookup yields CDR1 SEHNR and CDR2 FQNEAQ (reference sequence). V was cut by 3 bases and J by 2 bases, with 11 bases left in between. The CDR3 contains 14 residues. The TCRbeta library was prepared with unique molecular identifiers. TCRdb called the PCR reads again in MiXCR, with one record for every CDR3 protein. The sample lists just under 550,000 distinct CDR3 sequences, roughly 18% occurring once. The chain uses TRBV7-9 and TRBJ2-7; D not resolved. This TCR was sampled from a human donor who donated a stem cell graft to a child with acute lymphoblastic leukemia. Source: PBMCs from the stem cell graft donor, taken from the stem cell graft. The CDR3: CASSFKELPYEQYF. The CDR3 DNA reads as TGTGCCAGCAGCTTTAAAGAGCTTCCCTACGAGCAGTACTTC. The full variable domain, in which reference TRBV7-9 and TRBJ2-7 provide the parts outside the CDR3, is DTGVSQNPRHKITKRGQNVTFRCDPISEHNRLYWYRQTLGQGPEFLTYFQNEAQLEKSRLLSDRFSAERPKGSFSTLEIQRTEQGDSAMYLCASSFKELPYEQYFGPGTRLTVT.